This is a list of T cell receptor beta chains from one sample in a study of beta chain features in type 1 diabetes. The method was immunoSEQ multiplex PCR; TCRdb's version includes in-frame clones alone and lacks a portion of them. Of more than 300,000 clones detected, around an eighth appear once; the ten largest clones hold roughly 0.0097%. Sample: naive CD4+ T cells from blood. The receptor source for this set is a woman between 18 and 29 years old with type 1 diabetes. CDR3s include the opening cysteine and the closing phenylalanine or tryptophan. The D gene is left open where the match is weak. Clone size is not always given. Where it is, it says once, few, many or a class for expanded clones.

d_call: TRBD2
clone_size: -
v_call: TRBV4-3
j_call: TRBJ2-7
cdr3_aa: CASSQDLAEDWVYEQYF
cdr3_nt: TGCGCCAGCAGCCAAGACCTAGCGGAGGACTGGGTCTACGAGCAGTACTTC

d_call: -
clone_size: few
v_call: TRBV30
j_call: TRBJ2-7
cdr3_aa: CAWSASYEQYF
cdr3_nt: TGTGCCTGGAGTGCATCCTACGAGCAGTACTTC

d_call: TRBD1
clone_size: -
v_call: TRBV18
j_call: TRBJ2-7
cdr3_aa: CASSPWTGNEQYF
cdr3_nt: TGTGCCAGCTCACCATGGACAGGGAACGAGCAGTACTTC

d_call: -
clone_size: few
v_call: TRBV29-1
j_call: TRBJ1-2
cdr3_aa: CSGGDGNYGYTF
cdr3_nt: TGCAGCGGGGGGGACGGGAACTATGGCTACACCTTC

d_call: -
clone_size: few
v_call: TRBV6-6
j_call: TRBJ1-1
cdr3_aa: CASSYPGDSTEAFF
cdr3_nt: TGTGCCAGCAGTTACCCGGGGGATTCTACTGAAGCTTTCTTT

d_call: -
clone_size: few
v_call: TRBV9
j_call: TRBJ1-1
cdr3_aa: CASSKDIFSAFF
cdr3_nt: TGTGCCAGCAGCAAAGACATTTTCTCCGCTTTCTTT

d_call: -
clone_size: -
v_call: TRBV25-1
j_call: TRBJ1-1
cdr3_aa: CASSPTGQINTEAFF
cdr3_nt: TGTGCCAGCAGTCCAACTGGACAGATCAACACTGAAGCTTTCTTT

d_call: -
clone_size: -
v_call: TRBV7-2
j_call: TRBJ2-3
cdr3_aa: CASSPTRGTDTQYF
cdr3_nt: TGTGCCAGCAGTCCCACCCGGGGGACAGATACGCAGTATTTT

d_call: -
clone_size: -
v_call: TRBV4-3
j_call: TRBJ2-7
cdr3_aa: CASSQAGHSSYEQYF
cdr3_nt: TGCGCCAGCAGCCAAGCGGGACATAGCTCCTACGAGCAGTACTTC

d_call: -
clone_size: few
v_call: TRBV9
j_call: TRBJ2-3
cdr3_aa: CASSGSPQGTDTQYF
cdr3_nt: TGTGCCAGCAGCGGGTCACCGCAGGGGACAGATACGCAGTATTTT

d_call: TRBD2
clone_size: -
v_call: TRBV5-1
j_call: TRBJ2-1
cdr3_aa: CASSPTLAGVWNEQFF
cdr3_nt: TGCGCCAGCAGCCCAACTCTAGCGGGAGTATGGAATGAGCAGTTCTTC

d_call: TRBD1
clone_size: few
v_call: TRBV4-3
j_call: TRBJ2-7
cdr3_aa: CASSQVGQGEVYEQYF
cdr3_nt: TGCGCCAGCAGCCAAGTAGGACAGGGGGAGGTTTACGAGCAGTACTTC

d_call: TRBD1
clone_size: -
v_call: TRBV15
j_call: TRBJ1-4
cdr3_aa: CATSRDTGGERKLFF
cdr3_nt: TGTGCCACCAGCAGAGATACAGGGGGCGAGAGAAAACTGTTTTTT

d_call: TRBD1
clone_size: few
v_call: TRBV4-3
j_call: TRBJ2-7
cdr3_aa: CASSQGQGFGEQYF
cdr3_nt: TGCGCCAGCAGCCAAGGACAGGGGTTCGGCGAGCAGTACTTC

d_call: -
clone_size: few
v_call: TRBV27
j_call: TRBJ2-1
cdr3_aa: CASSTLVSEQFF
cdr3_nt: TGTGCCAGCAGTACGTTAGTGAGTGAGCAGTTCTTC

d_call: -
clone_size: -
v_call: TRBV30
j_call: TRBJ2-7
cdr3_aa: CAWSQHPTSFGYEQYF
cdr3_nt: TGTGCCTGGAGCCAACACCCAACTAGCTTCGGATACGAGCAGTACTTC

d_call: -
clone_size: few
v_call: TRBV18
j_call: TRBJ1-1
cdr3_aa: CASSPGTGRNTEAFF
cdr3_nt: TGTGCCAGCTCACCCGGCACAGGGAGGAACACTGAAGCTTTCTTT

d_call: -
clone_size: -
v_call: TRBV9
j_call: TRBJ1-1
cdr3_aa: CASSVATGSEAFF
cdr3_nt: TGTGCCAGCAGCGTAGCTACGGGGTCTGAAGCTTTCTTT

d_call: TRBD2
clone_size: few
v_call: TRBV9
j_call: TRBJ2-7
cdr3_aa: CASSVGLADYEQYF
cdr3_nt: TGTGCCAGCAGCGTAGGACTAGCCGACTACGAGCAGTACTTC

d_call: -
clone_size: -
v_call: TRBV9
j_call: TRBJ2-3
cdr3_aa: CASSVGETLRGTQYF
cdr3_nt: TGTGCCAGCAGCGTAGGCGAAACGCTGCGGGGTACGCAGTATTTT

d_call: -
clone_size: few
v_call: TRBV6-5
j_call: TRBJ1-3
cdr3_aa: CASSRTVGGNTIYF
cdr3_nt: TGTGCCAGCAGTAGGACAGTTGGTGGAAACACCATATATTTT

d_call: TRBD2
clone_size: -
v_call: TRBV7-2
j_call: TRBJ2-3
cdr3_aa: CASSSRRTGGTDTQYF
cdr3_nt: TGTGCCAGCAGCTCCCGTCGGACGGGGGGGACAGATACGCAGTATTTT

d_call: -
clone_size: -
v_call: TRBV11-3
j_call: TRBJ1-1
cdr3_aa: CASSFYLNTEAFF
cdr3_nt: TGTGCCAGCAGCTTCTACTTGAACACTGAAGCTTTCTTT

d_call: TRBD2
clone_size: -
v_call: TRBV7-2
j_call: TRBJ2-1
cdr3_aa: CASSSGLAGAAYNEQFF
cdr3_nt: TGTGCCAGCAGCTCAGGACTAGCGGGAGCCGCCTACAATGAGCAGTTCTTC

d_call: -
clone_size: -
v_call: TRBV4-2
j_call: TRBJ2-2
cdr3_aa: CASSQGAGDTGELFF
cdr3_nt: TGTGCCAGCAGCCAAGGGGCAGGGGACACCGGGGAGCTGTTTTTT

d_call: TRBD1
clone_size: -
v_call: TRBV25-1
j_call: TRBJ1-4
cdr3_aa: CASSATGMVPEKLFF
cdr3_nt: TGTGCCAGCAGTGCGACAGGGATGGTTCCTGAAAAACTGTTTTTT

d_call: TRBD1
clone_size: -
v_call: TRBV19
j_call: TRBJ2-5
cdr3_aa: CASSGQGSETQYF
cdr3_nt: TGTGCCAGTAGTGGACAGGGGTCGGAGACCCAGTACTTC

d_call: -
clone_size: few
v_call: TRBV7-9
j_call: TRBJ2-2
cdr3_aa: CATPGLFF
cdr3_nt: TGTGCCACCCCCGGGCTGTTTTTT

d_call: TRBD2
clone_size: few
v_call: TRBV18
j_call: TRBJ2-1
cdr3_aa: CASSPPQLAGDNEQFF
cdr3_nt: TGTGCCAGCTCTCCACCCCAACTAGCGGGAGACAATGAGCAGTTCTTC

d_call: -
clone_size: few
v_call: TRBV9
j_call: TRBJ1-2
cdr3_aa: CASSVGRTYTF
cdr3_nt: TGTGCCAGCAGCGTTGGGAGGACGTACACCTTC

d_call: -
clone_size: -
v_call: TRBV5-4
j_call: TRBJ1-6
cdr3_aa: CASSRGGVNSPLHF
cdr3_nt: TGTGCCAGCAGCCGGGGGGGTGTTAATTCACCCCTCCACTTT

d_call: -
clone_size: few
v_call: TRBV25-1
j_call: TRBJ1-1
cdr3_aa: CASSEGSLKAFF
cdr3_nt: TGTGCCAGCAGTGAAGGTAGCCTCAAAGCTTTCTTT

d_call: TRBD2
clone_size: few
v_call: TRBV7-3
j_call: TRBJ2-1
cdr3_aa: CASSTGTNSNEQFF
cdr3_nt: TGTGCCAGCAGCACTGGGACTAATTCAAATGAGCAGTTCTTC

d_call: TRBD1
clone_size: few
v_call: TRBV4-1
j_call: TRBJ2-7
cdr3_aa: CASSHPDRYEQYF
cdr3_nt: TGCGCCAGCAGTCACCCGGACAGGTACGAGCAGTACTTC

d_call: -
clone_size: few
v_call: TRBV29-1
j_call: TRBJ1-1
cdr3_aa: CSARQPNTEAFF
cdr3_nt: TGCAGCGCCAGACAGCCGAACACTGAAGCTTTCTTT

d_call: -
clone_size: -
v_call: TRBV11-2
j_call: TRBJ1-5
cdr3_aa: CASSLGQGMGQPQHF
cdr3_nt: TGTGCCAGCAGCTTGGGGCAGGGAATGGGACAGCCCCAGCATTTT

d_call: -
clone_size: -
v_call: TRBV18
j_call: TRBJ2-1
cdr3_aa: CASSPPPGARDEQFF
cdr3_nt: TGTGCCAGCTCACCCCCACCGGGAGCTCGGGATGAGCAGTTCTTC

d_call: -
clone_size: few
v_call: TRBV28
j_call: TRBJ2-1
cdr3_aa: CASRETQYNEQFF
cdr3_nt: TGTGCCAGCAGGGAGACCCAGTACAATGAGCAGTTCTTC

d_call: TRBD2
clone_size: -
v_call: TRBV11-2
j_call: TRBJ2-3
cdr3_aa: CASSLGGGSDTQYF
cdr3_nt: TGTGCCAGCAGCTTAGGAGGCGGGAGTGATACGCAGTATTTT

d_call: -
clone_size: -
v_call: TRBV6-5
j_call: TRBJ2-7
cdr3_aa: CASRRQVDSYEQYF
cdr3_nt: TGTGCCAGCAGACGACAGGTGGACTCCTACGAGCAGTACTTC

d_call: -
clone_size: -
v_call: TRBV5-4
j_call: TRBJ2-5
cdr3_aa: CASSPQAGIPARETQYF
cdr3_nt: TGTGCCAGCAGCCCCCAGGCCGGGATCCCCGCGCGAGAGACCCAGTACTTC

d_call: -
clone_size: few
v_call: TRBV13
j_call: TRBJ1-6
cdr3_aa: CASSFSRVSHDSPLHF
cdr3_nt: TGTGCCAGCAGCTTTTCCCGGGTAAGCCACGATTCACCCCTCCACTTT

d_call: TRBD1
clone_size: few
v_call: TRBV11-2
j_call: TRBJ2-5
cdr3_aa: CASSLENRGETQYF
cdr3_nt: TGTGCCAGCAGCTTAGAGAACAGGGGAGAGACCCAGTACTTC

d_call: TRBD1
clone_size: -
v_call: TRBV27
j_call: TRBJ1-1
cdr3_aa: CASSPINRGNTEAFF
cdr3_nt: TGTGCCAGCAGTCCCATTAACAGGGGGAACACTGAAGCTTTCTTT

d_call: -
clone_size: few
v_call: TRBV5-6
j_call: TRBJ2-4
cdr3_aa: CASSLYPRVGNIQYF
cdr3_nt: TGTGCCAGCAGCTTGTACCCCAGGGTTGGCAACATTCAGTACTTC

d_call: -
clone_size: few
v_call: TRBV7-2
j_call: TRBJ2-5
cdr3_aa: CASSLALSVGETQYF
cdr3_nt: TGTGCCAGCAGCTTAGCGCTATCTGTTGGAGAGACCCAGTACTTC

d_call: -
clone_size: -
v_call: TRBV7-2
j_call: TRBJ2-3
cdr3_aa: CASSLGVAGNTDTQYF
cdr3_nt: TGTGCCAGCAGCTTAGGAGTGGCGGGGAACACAGATACGCAGTATTTT

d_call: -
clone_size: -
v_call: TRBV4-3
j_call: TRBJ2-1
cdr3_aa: CASSQGPRVPEQFF
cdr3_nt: TGCGCCAGCAGCCAAGGCCCCAGGGTGCCTGAGCAGTTCTTC

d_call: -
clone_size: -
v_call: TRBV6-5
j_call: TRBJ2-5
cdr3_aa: CASSYSGVEETQYF
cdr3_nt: TGTGCCAGCAGTTACTCGGGAGTTGAAGAGACCCAGTACTTC

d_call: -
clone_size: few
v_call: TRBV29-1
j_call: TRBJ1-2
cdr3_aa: CSVELNYGYTF
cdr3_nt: TGCAGCGTTGAACTGAACTATGGCTACACCTTC

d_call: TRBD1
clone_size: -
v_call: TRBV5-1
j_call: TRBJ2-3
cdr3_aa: CASSSTGTGDSIVTDTQYF
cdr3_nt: TGCGCCAGCAGCTCCACCGGGACAGGGGACTCCATCGTCACAGATACGCAGTATTTT

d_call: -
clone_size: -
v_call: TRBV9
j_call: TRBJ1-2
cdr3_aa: CASSGLGANYGYTF
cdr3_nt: TGTGCCAGCAGCGGCCTGGGAGCTAACTATGGCTACACCTTC

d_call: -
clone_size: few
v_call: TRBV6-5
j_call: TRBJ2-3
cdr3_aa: CASSYSRTSSTDTQYF
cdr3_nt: TGTGCCAGCAGTTACAGCCGTACTTCTAGCACAGATACGCAGTATTTT

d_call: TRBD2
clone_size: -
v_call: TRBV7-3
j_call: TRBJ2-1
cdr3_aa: CASSSREGGPYNEQFF
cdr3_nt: TGTGCCAGCAGCTCTCGGGAGGGAGGACCCTACAATGAGCAGTTCTTC

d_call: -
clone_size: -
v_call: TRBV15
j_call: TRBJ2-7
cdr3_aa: CATSRGNSGLSYEQYF
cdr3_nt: TGTGCCACCAGCAGAGGGAACAGCGGGCTCTCCTACGAGCAGTACTTC

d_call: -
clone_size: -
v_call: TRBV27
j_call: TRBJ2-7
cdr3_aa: CASRQRVHEQYF
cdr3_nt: TGTGCCAGCCGTCAAAGAGTCCACGAGCAGTACTTC

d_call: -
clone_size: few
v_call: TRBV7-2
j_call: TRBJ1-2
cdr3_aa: CASSLRSEGYGYTF
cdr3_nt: TGTGCCAGCAGCTTACGGTCTGAGGGCTATGGCTACACCTTC

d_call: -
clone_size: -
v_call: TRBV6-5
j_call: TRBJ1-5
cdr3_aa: CASSRQDNQPQHF
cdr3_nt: TGTGCCAGCAGTAGACAGGACAATCAGCCCCAGCATTTT

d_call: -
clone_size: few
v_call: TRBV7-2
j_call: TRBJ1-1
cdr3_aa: CASSRGAANTEAFF
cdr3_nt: TGTGCCAGCAGCCGTGGGGCGGCGAACACTGAAGCTTTCTTT